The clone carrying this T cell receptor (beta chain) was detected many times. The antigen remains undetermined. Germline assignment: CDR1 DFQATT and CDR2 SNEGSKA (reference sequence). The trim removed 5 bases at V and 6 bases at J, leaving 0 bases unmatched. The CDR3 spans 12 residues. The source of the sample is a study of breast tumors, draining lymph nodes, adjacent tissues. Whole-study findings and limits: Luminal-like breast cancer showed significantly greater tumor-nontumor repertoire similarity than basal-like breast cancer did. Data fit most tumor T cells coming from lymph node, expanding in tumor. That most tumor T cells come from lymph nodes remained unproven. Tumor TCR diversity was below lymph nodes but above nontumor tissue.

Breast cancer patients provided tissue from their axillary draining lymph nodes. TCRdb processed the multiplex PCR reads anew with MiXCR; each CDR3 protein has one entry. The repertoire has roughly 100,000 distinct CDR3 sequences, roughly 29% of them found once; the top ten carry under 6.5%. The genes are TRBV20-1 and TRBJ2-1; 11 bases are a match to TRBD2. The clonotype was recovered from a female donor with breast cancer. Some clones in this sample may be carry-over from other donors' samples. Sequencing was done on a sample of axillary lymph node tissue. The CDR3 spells CSAGTSGNEQFF. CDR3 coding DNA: TGCAGTGCTGGGACTAGCGGCAATGAGCAGTTCTTC.